Shown below are 9 T cell receptor beta chains from a single sample sequenced in a study of blood T cells in healthy people across ages. Combining a sample-barcoded 5' primer with a J-beta primer mix, a second PCR ran for about 7 to 11 cycles. Each CDR3 protein gets one entry after TCRdb re-called the 5' RACE reads with MiXCR. The sample has 2 million or so distinct CDR3 sequences, approximately 50% seen once. Sequenced input: blood. Every receptor here comes from a woman aged 40 to 49 in good health.

The V call is TRBV9, the J call TRBJ1-2; D perhaps matches TRBD1 (6 bases). The CDR3 runs to 15 residues. The germline CDR1 and CDR2 sequences are SGDLS and YYNGEE. The V end lost 4 bases, the J end lost 1 base, and 14 bases lay between the germline ends. CDR3: CASSPRTEVNYGYTF. DNA of the CDR3: TGTGCCAGCAGCCCCCGGACAGAAGTTAACTATGGCTACACCTTC.

There are a few counts of this clonotype. The chain couples TRBV20-1 to TRBJ2-4; no firm D call. The J call is uncertain, as TRBJ2-7 better fits the DNA end. The CDR3 sequence is 12 residues long. Germline V gives CDR1 DFQATT, CDR2 SNEGSKA (reference sequence). The CDR3 region is CSTESGGHEQYF. DNA for the CDR3: TGCAGTACCGAATCCGGCGGCCACGAGCAGTACTTC.

V usage is TRBV6-5 and J usage is TRBJ1-1; D may be TRBD1 (6 bases). The CDR3 contains 15 residues. The V gene's germline CDR1 is MNHEY and CDR2 SVGAGI. The germline V and J ends were trimmed by 6 bases and 0 bases, with 14 bases remaining between them. The CDR3 nucleotides read TGTGCCAGCAGACGACCGGGACACGTGAACACTGAAGCTTTCTTT. Translated: CASRRPGHVNTEAFF.

The V call is TRBV18, the J call TRBJ2-7; TRBD2 agrees at 9 bases. Unmatched junction bases numbered 4, after V lost 2 bases and J lost 2 bases. Germline CDR1 is KGHSH and CDR2 is LQKENI. CDR3 length: 15 residues. The CDR3 bases are TGTGCCAGCTCACCAGGCGGGGGGGCCGCCTACGAGCAGTACTTC. This translates into CASSPGGGAAYEQYF.

The rearrangement joins TRBV5-1 to TRBJ1-4, with no clear D. Trimming removed 0 bases from V and 9 bases from J, with 15 bases in between. The CDR3 spans 15 residues. CDR1 and CDR2 (germline): SGHRS, YFSETQ. CDR3 sequence: CASSLDPGVLKKLFF. CDR3 DNA sequence: TGCGCCAGCAGCTTGGATCCAGGCGTTTTGAAAAAACTGTTTTTT.

The CDR3 here is CASRETGFLFF. Written as DNA, the CDR3 is TGTGCCAGCCGGGAGACGGGGTTTCTGTTCTTC. This rearrangement joins TRBV12-3 or TRBV12-4 to TRBJ2-1; TRBD2 might be the D (6 bases). The CDR3 spans 11 residues. Trimming left V 8 bases short and J 15 bases short, with 17 bases between.

The chain uses TRBV24-1 and TRBJ2-3, with D hard to call. This CDR3 has 12 residues. From germline, CDR1 is KGHDR and CDR2 SFDVKD. V gave up 2 bases and J gave up 4 bases, with 3 bases separating them. CDR3 sequence: CATSDSSDTQYF. Here the CDR3 DNA reads TGTGCCACCAGTGATTCATCAGATACGCAGTATTTT.

This clonotype was observed once. The chain is built from TRBV27 and TRBJ1-2; the D gene is possibly TRBD1 (5 bases). CDR3 length: 17 residues. The V and J ends lost 5 bases and 0 bases respectively, with 19 bases between them. CDR1 and CDR2 (germline): MNHEY, SMNVEV (reference sequence). Here the CDR3 DNA reads TGTGCCAGCAGTAATACAGGCGCACATAGATCTAACTATGGCTACACCTTC. Translated, it gives CASSNTGAHRSNYGYTF.

The chain combines TRBV12-3 or TRBV12-4 with TRBJ1-5, with D possibly being TRBD1 (6 bases). CDR3 length: 13 amino acids. Between the trimmed V and J ends, which lost 7 bases and 1 base, there was a span of 8 bases. The CDR3 loop reads CASKGESNQPQHF. CDR3 nucleotide sequence: TGTGCCAGCAAGGGGGAAAGCAATCAGCCCCAGCATTTT.